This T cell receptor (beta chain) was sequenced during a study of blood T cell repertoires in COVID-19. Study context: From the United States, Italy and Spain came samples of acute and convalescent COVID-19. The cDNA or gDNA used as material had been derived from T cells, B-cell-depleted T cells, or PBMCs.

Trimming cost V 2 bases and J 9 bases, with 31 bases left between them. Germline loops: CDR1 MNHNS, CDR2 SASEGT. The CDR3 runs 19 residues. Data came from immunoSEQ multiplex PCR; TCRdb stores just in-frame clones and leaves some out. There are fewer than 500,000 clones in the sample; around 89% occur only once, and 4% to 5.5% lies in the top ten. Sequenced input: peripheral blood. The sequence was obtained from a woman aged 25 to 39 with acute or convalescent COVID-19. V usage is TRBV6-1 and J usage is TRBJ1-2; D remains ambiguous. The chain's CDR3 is CASSEPSQEWAPRRDSYTF. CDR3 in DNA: TGTGCCAGCAGTGAACCCTCTCAGGAGTGGGCCCCCCGGAGGGATAGCTACACCTTC.